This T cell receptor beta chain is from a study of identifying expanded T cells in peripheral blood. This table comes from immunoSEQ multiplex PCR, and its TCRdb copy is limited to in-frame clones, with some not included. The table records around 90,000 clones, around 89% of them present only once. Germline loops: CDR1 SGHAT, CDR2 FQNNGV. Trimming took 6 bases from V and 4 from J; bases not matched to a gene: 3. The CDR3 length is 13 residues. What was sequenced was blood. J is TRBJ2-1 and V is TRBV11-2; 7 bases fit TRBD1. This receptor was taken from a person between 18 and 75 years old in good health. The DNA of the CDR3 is TGTGCCAGCAGGGACAGGTTATACAATGAGCAGTTCTTC. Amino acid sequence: CASRDRLYNEQFF.